Presented here are 17 T cell receptor beta chains from one specimen sequenced in a study of blood T cell repertoires in COVID-19 (TCRdb year 2020). Library preparation was by the immunoSEQ multiplex PCR assay. The table comes from immuneACCESS by way of TCRdb, which keeps in-frame sequences with V and J called. Part of the clones is missing from these tables; in studies checked, under half for an unresolved V gene and the rest for unknown reasons. A total of around 160,000 clones appear in this sample, roughly 86% of them only once. About 2% of the sample rests with the top ten. Sequencing was done on a sample of peripheral blood. The receptors were sampled from a human donor in a cohort sampled during active COVID-19.

The chain employs TRBV5-1 and TRBJ1-1, with D possibly matching TRBD1 (5 bases). Germline values: CDR1 SGHRS, CDR2 YFSETQ. Trimming removed 0 bases at V and 0 bases at J, with 12 bases between. The CDR3 is 16 residues long. Here the CDR3 DNA reads TGCGCCAGCAGCTTGGCCGGCCCAGGGATGAACACTGAAGCTTTCTTT. It specifies CASSLAGPGMNTEAFF. Together with reference TRBV5-1 and TRBJ1-1, the CDR3 gives the full variable domain: KAGVTQTPRYLIKTRGQQVTLSCSPISGHRSVSWYQQTPGQGLQFLFEYFSETQRNKGNFPGRFSGRQFSNSRSEMNVSTLELGDSALYLCASSLAGPGMNTEAFFGQGTRLTVV.

This rearrangement joins TRBV11-2 to TRBJ2-5; 7 bases align to TRBD1. This CDR3 region has 13 residues. V shed 5 bases and J 5 bases; nucleotides not matched to a gene: 5. Germline lookup yields CDR1 SGHAT and CDR2 FQNNGV. The CDR3 DNA sequence: TGTGCCAGCAGCCCGAGGGGGCCGGAGACCCAGTACTTC. This sequence encodes CASSPRGPETQYF.

The V and J genes are TRBV30 and TRBJ1-2; TRBD1 might be the D (5 bases). V lost 4 bases to trimming and J lost 4 bases, with 16 bases between them. This CDR3 is built from 14 residues. The V gene's germline CDR1 is GTSNPN and CDR2 SVGIG (reference sequence). CDR3 protein: CAWTNRGGVYGYTF. The CDR3 DNA reads as TGTGCCTGGACCAATCGCGGGGGGGTCTATGGCTACACCTTC.

V usage is TRBV7-9 and J usage is TRBJ2-4; no firm D call. Trimming cost V 6 bases and J 4 bases, with 4 bases left between them. Germline CDR1 reads SEHNR; CDR2 reads FQNEAQ (reference sequence). The CDR3 loop spans 11 amino acids. CDR3 region: CASSEKNIQYF. The CDR3 nucleotides read TGTGCCAGCAGTGAGAAAAACATTCAGTACTTC.

The gene calls are TRBV27 and TRBJ2-7, with D possibly being TRBD1 (5 bases). Germline lookup yields CDR1 MNHEY and CDR2 SMNVEV (reference sequence). With 5 bases removed from V and 6 bases from J, the gap between germline ends came to 20 bases. The CDR3 consists of 15 residues. The DNA for the CDR3 is TGTGCCAGCAGTGACATTAGGGGCGGACGTGTCGAGCAGTACTTC. Protein sequence: CASSDIRGGRVEQYF.

This rearrangement joins TRBV12-3 or TRBV12-4 to TRBJ2-4, with 8 positions matching TRBD2. The CDR3 sequence is 13 residues long. The V gene end was trimmed by 1 base and the J gene end by 7 bases; junction bases not matched to a gene: 0. Written as DNA, the CDR3 is TGTGCCAGCAGTTTAGGCGGGAGGAACATTCAGTACTTC. This sequence encodes CASSLGGRNIQYF.

The chain combines TRBV27 with TRBJ2-1, with 7 nucleotides matching TRBD1. The CDR3 is made up of 14 amino acids. Germline loops: CDR1 MNHEY, CDR2 SMNVEV (reference sequence). J was trimmed by 1 base and V by 7 bases; bases with no gene match: 4. The CDR3 bases are TGTGCCAGCAAGGGGGCCCGGTCCTACAATGAGCAGTTCTTC. Its translation: CASKGARSYNEQFF.

This clone showed up just a few times. The J gene is TRBJ1-1, the V gene TRBV5-1; 7 bases are a match to TRBD1. The CDR3 loop spans 13 amino acids. From germline, CDR1 is SGHRS and CDR2 YFSETQ. With V trimmed by 3 bases and J by 7 bases, 6 bases remained unmatched. CDR3: CASSSGQDREAFF. In DNA, the CDR3 is TGCGCCAGCAGCTCCGGACAGGACCGTGAAGCTTTCTTT.

In this sample, this clone turned up once. This same CDR3 is encoded by further DNA sequences in the sample. V is TRBV7-2 and J is TRBJ2-5; no reliable D call. The CDR3 runs 14 residues. V gave up 0 bases and J gave up 5 bases, with 10 bases separating them. CDR1 and CDR2 (germline): SGHTA, FQGNSA. The CDR3 DNA reads TGTGCCAGCAGCTTAGCATCCCCCAGGGAGACCCAGTACTTC. As protein: CASSLASPRETQYF.

CDR3 coding DNA: TGTGCCAGTAGTCCGACGGGGGTGTGGTCACCCCTCCACTTT. It translates to CASSPTGVWSPLHF. The genes are TRBV19 and TRBJ1-6; D is possibly TRBD1 (5 bases). The ends were cut back, 5 bases at V and 10 bases at J, with 15 bases in the middle. The CDR3 is 14 amino acids. In germline, CDR1 is LNHDA, CDR2 SQIVND (reference sequence). The whole variable domain, filled in from reference TRBV19 and TRBJ1-6, reads DGGITQSPKYLFRKEGQNVTLSCEQNLNHDAMYWYRQDPGQGLRLIYYSQIVNDFQKGDIAEGYSVSREKKESFPLTVTSAQKNPTAFYLCASSPTGVWSPLHFGNGTRLTVT.

This clone was detected only once. The V gene is TRBV9, the J gene TRBJ1-1, with D tentatively TRBD1 (5 bases). CDR3 length: 16 amino acids. V lost 0 bases, J lost 2 bases, and 14 bases lay in between. Germline V CDR1 and CDR2: SGDLS, YYNGEE. The CDR3 coding sequence is TGTGCCAGCAGCGTAGGGGGCGGGAAGGGAAACACTGAAGCTTTCTTT. It is translated as CASSVGGGKGNTEAFF. The variable domain in full, completed from reference TRBV9 and TRBJ1-1, reads DSGVTQTPKHLITATGQRVTLRCSPRSGDLSVYWYQQSLDQGLQFLIQYYNGEERAKGNILERFSAQQFPDLHSELNLSSLELGDSALYFCASSVGGGKGNTEAFFGQGTRLTVV.

The rearrangement uses TRBV7-2 and TRBJ2-1; a possible D gene is TRBD1 (5 bases). The V and J ends lost 1 base and 2 bases respectively, with 15 bases between them. CDR1 and CDR2 from the germline V gene are SGHTA and FQGNSA. The CDR3 is 17 amino acids. CDR3 sequence (DNA): TGTGCCAGCAGCTTAGATGCGATCGGACATACCTACAATGAGCAGTTCTTC. Translation gives CASSLDAIGHTYNEQFF. The entire variable domain, with the rest obtained from reference TRBV7-2 and TRBJ2-1, is as follows: GAGVSQSPSNKVTEKGKDVELRCDPISGHTALYWYRQSLGQGLEFLIYFQGNSAPDKSGLPSDRFSAERTGGSVSTLTIQRTQQEDSAVYLCASSLDAIGHTYNEQFFGPGTRLTVL.

This chain joins TRBV10-3 and TRBJ2-1, with D hard to call. Between the trimmed V and J ends, which lost 4 bases and 0 bases, there was a span of 7 bases. The CDR3 spans 14 residues. The germline CDR1 and CDR2 sequences are ENHRY and SYGVKD. The CDR3 nucleotides are TGTGCCATCAGTGGGTTGAGCTCCTACAATGAGCAGTTCTTC. Its translation: CAISGLSSYNEQFF.

The CDR3 DNA reads as TGTGCCAGCAGTCGGGAATGGGGAAGCTCCTACGAGCAGTACTTC. Residues: CASSREWGSSYEQYF. This chain connects TRBV7-9 to TRBJ2-7; weak D call: TRBD2 (5 bases). The V gene lost 6 bases and the J gene lost 0 bases, with 15 bases spanning the gap. The length of the CDR3 is 15 residues. Per the germline V gene, CDR1 is SEHNR and CDR2 is FQNEAQ (reference sequence).

The V call is TRBV5-8, the J call TRBJ1-1; 9 nucleotides line up with TRBD1. Germline V lookup: CDR1 SGHTS, CDR2 YDEGEE. This CDR3 is built from 13 residues. J lost 5 bases, V lost 4 bases, and 3 bases had no gene match. This CDR3 is CASSLQGATEAFF. CDR3 nucleotide sequence: TGTGCCAGCAGCCTACAGGGGGCGACTGAAGCTTTCTTT.

CDR3 residues: CASSATTGTEAFF. CDR3 in DNA: TGTGCCAGCAGCGCCACCACGGGGACTGAAGCTTTCTTT. The V and J genes are TRBV11-2 and TRBJ1-1, with D unresolved. V was shortened by 5 bases and J by 5 bases, with 12 bases between the two germline ends. Per germline, CDR1 SGHAT and CDR2 FQNNGV. The CDR3 covers 13 residues.

V gene TRBV19 combines with J gene TRBJ2-7; TRBD2 aligns across 12 bases. Looked up from germline, CDR1 is LNHDA and CDR2 is SQIVND (reference sequence). The CDR3 spans 14 residues. V trimming: 4 bases; J trimming: 7 bases; junction bases outside the gene matches: 5. This chain's CDR3 is CASSTSGGAEEQYF. The CDR3 DNA sequence: TGTGCCAGTAGTACTAGCGGGGGGGCAGAGGAGCAGTACTTC.